This is a list of T cell receptor beta chains from one sample in a study of CD8 T cells in ankylosing spondylitis. TCRdb called the 5' RACE reads again in MiXCR, with one record for every CDR3 protein. This sample has about 510,000 distinct CDR3 sequences, with 5.3% found just once. The specimen was blood, either unsorted or a sorted T cell fraction (not recorded which). Source of these receptors: a male donor with ankylosing spondylitis. CDR3s include the opening cysteine and the closing phenylalanine or tryptophan. The order of the fields is J gene, clone size, V gene, CDR3 length, D gene, CDR3 protein, CDR3 DNA. D genes are given only for firm matches. Expanded clones get a size class; other rows say once, few or many, or leave the size out.

>TRBJ2-1|many|TRBV15|18|TRBD2
CATSRGLAGVLSYNEQFF
TGTGCCACCAGCAGAGGTTTAGCGGGAGTTTTATCCTACAATGAGCAGTTCTTC
>TRBJ2-2|many|TRBV9|13|NA
CASSVGTPGELFF
TGTGCCAGCAGCGTAGGGACCCCCGGGGAGCTGTTTTTT
>TRBJ2-7|NA|TRBV6-5|15|TRBD1
CASSYQGALGHEQYF
TGTGCCAGCAGTTACCAGGGGGCCTTGGGCCACGAGCAGTACTTC
>TRBJ2-5|few|TRBV25-1|16|TRBD2
CASSPRGSGTKETQYF
TGTGCCAGCAGTCCAAGAGGTAGCGGGACAAAAGAGACCCAGTACTTC
>TRBJ1-6|many|TRBV20-1|13|NA
CSAGRGRNSPLHF
TGCAGTGCTGGCAGGGGACGGAATTCACCCCTCCACTTT
>TRBJ2-1|many|TRBV4-3|14|TRBD1
CASSQNRDRDEQFF
TGCGCCAGCAGCCAAAACCGGGACAGGGATGAGCAGTTCTTC
>TRBJ2-1|NA|TRBV6-5|14|NA
CASSYARGSNEQFF
TGTGCCAGCAGTTACGCGAGGGGGAGCAATGAGCAGTTCTTC
>TRBJ2-1|many|TRBV6-2/TRBV6-3|16|NA
CASSYGTRRPNLRQFF
TGTGCCAGCAGTTACGGCACTAGACGGCCCAACCTCCGGCAGTTCTTC
>TRBJ1-2|NA|TRBV7-2|12|NA
CASSLAWEGYTF
TGTGCCAGCAGCTTAGCCTGGGAAGGCTACACCTTC
>TRBJ2-2|many|TRBV5-1|15|NA
CASSLGNKNTGELFF
TGCGCCAGCAGCTTGGGGAACAAAAACACCGGGGAGCTGTTTTTT
>TRBJ2-7|many|TRBV12-3/TRBV12-4|16|TRBD2
CASSRNSGGDFYEQYF
TGTGCCAGCAGCCGAAATAGCGGGGGGGATTTCTACGAGCAGTACTTC
>TRBJ2-7|many|TRBV29-1|13|TRBD2
CSVDREGSYEQYF
TGCAGCGTTGACAGGGAGGGGTCCTACGAGCAGTACTTC
>TRBJ2-3|many|TRBV20-1|14|NA
CSATWSPSTDTQYF
TGCAGTGCGACCTGGAGTCCTAGCACAGATACGCAGTATTTT
>TRBJ1-3|many|TRBV7-9|13|NA
CASMVSSGNTIYF
TGTGCCAGCATGGTGAGCTCTGGAAACACCATATATTTT
>TRBJ2-3|many|TRBV6-2/TRBV6-3|14|TRBD2
CASRASGRMDTQYF
TGTGCCAGCAGGGCTAGCGGGAGGATGGATACGCAGTATTTT
>TRBJ2-3|many|TRBV7-8|14|NA
CASSLIRDLGTQYF
TGTGCCAGCAGTTTAATAAGGGACCTAGGTACGCAGTATTTT
>TRBJ2-1|many|TRBV20-1|15|NA
CSARDGRSSYNEQFF
TGCAGTGCTAGAGATGGCCGGAGCTCCTACAATGAGCAGTTCTTC
>TRBJ2-1|NA|TRBV20-1|19|NA
CSATHWTAAGAGVDNEQFF
TGCAGTGCTACCCATTGGACAGCCGCTGGGGCGGGAGTGGACAATGAGCAGTTCTTC
>TRBJ1-6|many|TRBV11-3|20|TRBD1
CASSRRDRGFTRSYNSPLHF
TGTGCCAGCAGCCGAAGGGACAGGGGTTTTACTAGGTCCTATAATTCACCCCTCCACTTT
>TRBJ2-5|many|TRBV9|15|TRBD1
CASSVETGAEETQYF
TGTGCCAGCAGCGTAGAGACAGGGGCGGAGGAGACCCAGTACTTC
>TRBJ2-1|many|TRBV6-5|14|NA
CASSYFGGLNEQFF
TGTGCCAGCAGTTATTTTGGGGGCCTCAATGAGCAGTTCTTC
>TRBJ2-5|many|TRBV4-3|13|NA
CASSQGPQETQYF
TGCGCCAGCAGCCAAGGGCCGCAAGAGACCCAGTACTTC
>TRBJ2-1|few|TRBV6-2/TRBV6-3|16|NA
CASNFRPGPNHNEQFF
TGTGCCAGCAATTTTAGACCGGGACCCAACCACAATGAGCAGTTCTTC
>TRBJ2-3|NA|TRBV4-3|15|NA
CASSQAALSTDTQYF
TGCGCCAGCAGCCAAGCTGCGCTTAGCACAGATACGCAGTATTTT
>TRBJ2-3|few|TRBV20-1|17|TRBD2
CSARDALAGGPEDTQYF
TGCAGTGCTAGAGATGCCCTAGCGGGGGGGCCCGAAGATACGCAGTATTTT
>TRBJ2-7|many|TRBV28|15|NA
CASSPLLVVSYEQYF
TGTGCCAGCAGCCCACTTCTCGTCGTCTCCTACGAGCAGTACTTC
>TRBJ1-5|few|TRBV20-1|12|TRBD1
CSATTGDQPQHF
TGCAGTGCTACCACAGGGGACCAGCCCCAGCATTTT
>TRBJ2-1|many|TRBV27|15|TRBD1
CASSPGTAFYNEQFF
TGTGCCAGCAGCCCCGGGACAGCTTTTTACAATGAGCAGTTCTTC
>TRBJ2-7|many|TRBV18|13|NA
CASSQGLTYEQYF
TGTGCCAGCTCTCAAGGACTGACCTACGAGCAGTACTTC
>TRBJ2-1|many|TRBV10-2|14|NA
CASSESGQLNEQFF
TGCGCCAGCAGTGAAAGCGGGCAACTCAATGAGCAGTTCTTC
>TRBJ2-7|NA|TRBV12-3/TRBV12-4|15|NA
CASSFTGWSSYEQYF
TGTGCCAGCAGTTTTACAGGCTGGAGCTCCTACGAGCAGTACTTC
>TRBJ2-7|NA|TRBV2|14|NA
CASGGPGEGYEQYF
TGTGCCAGCGGGGGGCCAGGAGAAGGCTACGAGCAGTACTTC
>TRBJ2-7|few|TRBV4-3|15|TRBD2
CASSQVSSGSYEQYF
TGCGCCAGCAGCCAAGTATCAAGCGGGAGCTACGAGCAGTACTTC
>TRBJ2-5|many|TRBV12-3/TRBV12-4|14|TRBD2
CASSKRELVGTQYF
TGTGCCAGCAGCAAGCGGGAGTTGGTAGGGACCCAGTACTTC
>TRBJ2-5|many|TRBV9|14|NA
CASSVGGAGETQYF
TGTGCCAGCAGCGTGGGGGGGGCTGGCGAGACCCAGTACTTC
>TRBJ1-2|many|TRBV7-2|14|TRBD1
CASSSRTGVEGYTF
TGTGCCAGCAGCTCAAGGACAGGGGTGGAAGGCTACACCTTC
>TRBJ2-7|NA|TRBV7-2|15|NA
CASSPNGPAGYEQYF
TGTGCCAGCAGCCCTAACGGACCCGCCGGCTACGAGCAGTACTTC
>TRBJ2-1|few|TRBV7-9|12|NA
CASSLRWFEQFF
TGTGCCAGCAGCTTGAGGTGGTTTGAGCAGTTCTTC
>TRBJ2-3|NA|TRBV3-1|17|TRBD2
CASSQDGREVPTDTQYF
TGTGCCAGCAGCCAAGACGGGCGGGAGGTACCCACAGATACGCAGTATTTT
>TRBJ2-1|many|TRBV29-1|12|NA
CSATQGMDEQFF
TGCAGCGCTACGCAGGGGATGGATGAGCAGTTCTTC